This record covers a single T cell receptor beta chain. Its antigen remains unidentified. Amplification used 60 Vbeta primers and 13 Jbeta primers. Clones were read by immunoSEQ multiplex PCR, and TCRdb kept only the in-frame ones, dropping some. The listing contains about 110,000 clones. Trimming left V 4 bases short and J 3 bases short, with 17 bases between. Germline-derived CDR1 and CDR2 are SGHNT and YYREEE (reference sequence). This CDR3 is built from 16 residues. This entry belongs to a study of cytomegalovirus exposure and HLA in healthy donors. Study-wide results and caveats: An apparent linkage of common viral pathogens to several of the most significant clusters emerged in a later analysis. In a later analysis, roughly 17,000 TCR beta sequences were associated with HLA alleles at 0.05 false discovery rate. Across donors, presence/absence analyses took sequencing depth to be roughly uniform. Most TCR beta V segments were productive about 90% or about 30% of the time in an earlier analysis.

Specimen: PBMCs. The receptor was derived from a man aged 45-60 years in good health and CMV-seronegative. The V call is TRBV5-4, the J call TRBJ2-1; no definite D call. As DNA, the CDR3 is TGTGCCAGCAGCCACCGTTTGGCCTCCAGCTACAATGAGCAGTTCTTC. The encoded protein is CASSHRLASSYNEQFF.